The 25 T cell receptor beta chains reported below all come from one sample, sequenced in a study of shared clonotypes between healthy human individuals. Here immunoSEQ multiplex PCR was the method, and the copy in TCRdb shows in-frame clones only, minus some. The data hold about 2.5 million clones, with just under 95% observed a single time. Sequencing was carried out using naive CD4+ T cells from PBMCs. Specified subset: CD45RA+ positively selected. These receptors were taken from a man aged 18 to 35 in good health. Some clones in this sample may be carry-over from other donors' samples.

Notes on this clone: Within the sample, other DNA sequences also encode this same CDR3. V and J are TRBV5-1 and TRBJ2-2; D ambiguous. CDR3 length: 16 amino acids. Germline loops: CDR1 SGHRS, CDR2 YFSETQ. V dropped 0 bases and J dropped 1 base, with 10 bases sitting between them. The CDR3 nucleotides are TGCGCCAGCAGCTTGGTTGGTAGCTTGAACACCGGGGAGCTGTTTTTT. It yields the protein CASSLVGSLNTGELFF.

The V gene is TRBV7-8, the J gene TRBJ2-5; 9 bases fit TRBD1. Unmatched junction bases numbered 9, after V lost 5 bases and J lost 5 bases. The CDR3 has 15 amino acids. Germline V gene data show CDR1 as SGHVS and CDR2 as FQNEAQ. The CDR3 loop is CASSSQQGAGETQYF. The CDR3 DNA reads TGTGCCAGCAGCAGCCAACAGGGGGCGGGGGAGACCCAGTACTTC.

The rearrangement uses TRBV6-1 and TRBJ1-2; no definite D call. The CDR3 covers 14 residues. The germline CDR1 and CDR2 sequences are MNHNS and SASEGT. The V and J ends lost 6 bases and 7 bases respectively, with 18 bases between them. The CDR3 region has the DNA TGTGCCAGCAGGATACGGGGTCATGAATCTGGCTACACCTTC. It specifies CASRIRGHESGYTF.

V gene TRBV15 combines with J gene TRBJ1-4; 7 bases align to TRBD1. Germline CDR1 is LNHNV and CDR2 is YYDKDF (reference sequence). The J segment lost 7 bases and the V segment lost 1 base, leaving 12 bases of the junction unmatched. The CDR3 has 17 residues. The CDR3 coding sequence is TGTGCCACCAGCAGAGTATTGGGTCCAGGGGGTACTGAAAAACTGTTTTTT. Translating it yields CATSRVLGPGGTEKLFF.

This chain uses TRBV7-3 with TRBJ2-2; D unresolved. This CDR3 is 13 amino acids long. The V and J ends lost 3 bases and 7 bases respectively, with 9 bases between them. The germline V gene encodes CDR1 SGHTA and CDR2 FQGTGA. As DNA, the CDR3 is TGTGCCAGCAGCTTTTTCCCTCGCGGGGAGCTGTTTTTT. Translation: CASSFFPRGELFF.

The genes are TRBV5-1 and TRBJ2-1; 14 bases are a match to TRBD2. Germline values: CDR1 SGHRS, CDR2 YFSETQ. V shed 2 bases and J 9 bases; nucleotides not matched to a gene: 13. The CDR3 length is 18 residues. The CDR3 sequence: CASSFSGTSGSPGVEQFF. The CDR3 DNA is TGCGCCAGCAGCTTCTCTGGGACTAGCGGGAGTCCCGGGGTTGAGCAGTTCTTC.

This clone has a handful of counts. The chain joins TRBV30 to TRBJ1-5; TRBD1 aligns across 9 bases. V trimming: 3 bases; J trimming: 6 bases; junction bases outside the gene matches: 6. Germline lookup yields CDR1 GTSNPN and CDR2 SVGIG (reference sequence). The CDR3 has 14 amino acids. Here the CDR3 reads CAWSVGQGTQPQHF. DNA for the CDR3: TGTGCCTGGAGCGTAGGACAGGGGACTCAGCCCCAGCATTTT.

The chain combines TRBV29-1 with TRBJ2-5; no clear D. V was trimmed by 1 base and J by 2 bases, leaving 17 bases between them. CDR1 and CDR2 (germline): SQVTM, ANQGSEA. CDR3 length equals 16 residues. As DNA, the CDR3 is TGCAGCGTTGAAGCCTACAGACTCGTAGAACAAGAGACCCAGTACTTC. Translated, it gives CSVEAYRLVEQETQYF.

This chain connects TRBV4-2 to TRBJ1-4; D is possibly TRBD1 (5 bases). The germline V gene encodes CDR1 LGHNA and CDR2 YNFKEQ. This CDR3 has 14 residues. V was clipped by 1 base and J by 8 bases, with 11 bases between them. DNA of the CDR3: TGTGCCAGCAGCCAAGTAAGGGGAGGCGAAAAACTGTTTTTT. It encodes CASSQVRGGEKLFF.

The CDR3 here is CASSLFSGGNTIYF. CDR3 nucleotide sequence: TGTGCCAGCAGCTTATTCAGTGGAGGAAACACCATATATTTT. V is TRBV7-9 and J is TRBJ1-3; D remains ambiguous. V was pared by 2 bases and J by 4 bases, with 9 bases between. The CDR3 loop spans 14 amino acids. Looked up from germline, CDR1 is SEHNR and CDR2 is FQNEAQ (reference sequence).

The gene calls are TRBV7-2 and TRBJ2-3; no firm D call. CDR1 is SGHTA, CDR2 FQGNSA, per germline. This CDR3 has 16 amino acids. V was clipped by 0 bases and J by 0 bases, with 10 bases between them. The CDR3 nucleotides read TGTGCCAGCAGCTTAGCTGCGGACCCGAGCACAGATACGCAGTATTTT. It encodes CASSLAADPSTDTQYF.

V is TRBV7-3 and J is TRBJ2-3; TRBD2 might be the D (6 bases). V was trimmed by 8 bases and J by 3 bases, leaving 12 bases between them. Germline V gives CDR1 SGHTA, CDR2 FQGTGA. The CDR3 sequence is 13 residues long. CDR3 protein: CASALGGTDTQYF. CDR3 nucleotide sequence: TGTGCCAGCGCCCTCGGAGGGACAGATACGCAGTATTTT.

CDR3 nucleotides: TGTGCCAGCAGTCTCATGAACCCCAGGGGTGGAAACTATGGCTACACCTTC. Translation: CASSLMNPRGGNYGYTF. The chain couples TRBV28 to TRBJ1-2, with a possible D match to TRBD1 (6 bases). From germline, CDR1 is MDHEN and CDR2 SYDVKM. V lost 5 bases, J lost 2 bases, and 21 bases lay in between. The CDR3 length is 17 residues.

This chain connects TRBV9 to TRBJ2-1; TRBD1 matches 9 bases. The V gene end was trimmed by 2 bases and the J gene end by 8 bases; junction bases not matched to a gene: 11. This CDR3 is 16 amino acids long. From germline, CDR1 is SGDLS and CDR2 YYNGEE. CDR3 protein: CASSVPGQGRADEQFF. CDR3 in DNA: TGTGCCAGCAGCGTGCCGGGACAGGGTAGGGCCGATGAGCAGTTCTTC.

The CDR3: CASSEGRDSTDTQYF. Written as DNA, the CDR3 is TGTGCCAGCAGCGAGGGCCGGGACAGCACAGATACGCAGTATTTT. The chain recombines TRBV7-9 with TRBJ2-3; D may match TRBD1 or TRBD2 (5 bases each). Germline assignment: CDR1 SEHNR and CDR2 FQNEAQ (reference sequence). CDR3 size: 15 residues. The germline V and J ends were trimmed by 5 bases and 0 bases, with 12 bases remaining between them.

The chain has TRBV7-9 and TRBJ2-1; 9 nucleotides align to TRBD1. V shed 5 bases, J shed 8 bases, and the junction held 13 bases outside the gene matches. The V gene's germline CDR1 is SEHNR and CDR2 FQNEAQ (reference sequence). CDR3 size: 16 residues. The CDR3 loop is CASSGIQGQGSYEQFF. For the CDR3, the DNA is TGTGCCAGCAGCGGAATCCAGGGACAGGGTTCGTATGAGCAGTTCTTC.

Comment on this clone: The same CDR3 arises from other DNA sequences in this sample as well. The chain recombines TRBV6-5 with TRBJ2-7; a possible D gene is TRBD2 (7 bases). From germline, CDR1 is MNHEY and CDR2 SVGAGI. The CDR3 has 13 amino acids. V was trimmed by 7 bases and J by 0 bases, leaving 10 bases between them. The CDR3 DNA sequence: TGTGCCAGCACGAGGGGGGGCTCCTACGAGCAGTACTTC. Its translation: CASTRGGSYEQYF.

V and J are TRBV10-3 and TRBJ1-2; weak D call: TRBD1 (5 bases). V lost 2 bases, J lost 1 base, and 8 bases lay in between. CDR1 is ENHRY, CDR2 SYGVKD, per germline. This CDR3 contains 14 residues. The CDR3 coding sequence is TGTGCCATCAGTGAGGCAGGGCTTAACTATGGCTACACCTTC. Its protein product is CAISEAGLNYGYTF.

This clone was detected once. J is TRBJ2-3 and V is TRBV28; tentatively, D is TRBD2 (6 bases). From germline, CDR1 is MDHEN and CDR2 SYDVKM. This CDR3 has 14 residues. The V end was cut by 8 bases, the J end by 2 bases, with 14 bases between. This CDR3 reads CASRGNWNTDTQYF. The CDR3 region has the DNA TGTGCCAGCCGCGGGAATTGGAACACAGATACGCAGTATTTT.

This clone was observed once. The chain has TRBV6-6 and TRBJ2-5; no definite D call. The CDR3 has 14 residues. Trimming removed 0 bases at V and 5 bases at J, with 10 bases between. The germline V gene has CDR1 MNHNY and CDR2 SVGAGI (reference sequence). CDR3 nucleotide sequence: TGTGCCAGCAGTTACTCCCCCTCCATGGAGACCCAGTACTTC. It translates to CASSYSPSMETQYF.

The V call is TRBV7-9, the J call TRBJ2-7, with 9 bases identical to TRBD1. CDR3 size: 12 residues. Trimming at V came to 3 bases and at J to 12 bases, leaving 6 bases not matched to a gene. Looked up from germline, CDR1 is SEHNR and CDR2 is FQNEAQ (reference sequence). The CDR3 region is CASSLETGGWYF. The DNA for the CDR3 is TGTGCCAGCAGCTTGGAAACAGGGGGCTGGTACTTC.

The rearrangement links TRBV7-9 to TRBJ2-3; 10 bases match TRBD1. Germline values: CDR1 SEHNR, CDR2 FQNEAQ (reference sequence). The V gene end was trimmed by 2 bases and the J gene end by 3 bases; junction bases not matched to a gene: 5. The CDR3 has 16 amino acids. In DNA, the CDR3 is TGTGCCAGCAGCTTATGGGGGACAGGGGAGACAGATACGCAGTATTTT. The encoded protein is CASSLWGTGETDTQYF. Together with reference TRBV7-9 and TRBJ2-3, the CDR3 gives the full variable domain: DTGVSQNPRHKITKRGQNVTFRCDPISEHNRLYWYRQTLGQGPEFLTYFQNEAQLEKSRLLSDRFSAERPKGSFSTLEIQRTEQGDSAMYLCASSLWGTGETDTQYFGPGTRLTVL.

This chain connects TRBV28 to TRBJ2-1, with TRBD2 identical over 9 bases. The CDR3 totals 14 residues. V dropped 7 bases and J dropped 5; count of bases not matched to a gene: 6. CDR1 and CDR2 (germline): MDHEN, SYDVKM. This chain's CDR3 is CASNPAGGDNEQFF. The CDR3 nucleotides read TGTGCCAGCAACCCAGCGGGGGGAGACAATGAGCAGTTCTTC.

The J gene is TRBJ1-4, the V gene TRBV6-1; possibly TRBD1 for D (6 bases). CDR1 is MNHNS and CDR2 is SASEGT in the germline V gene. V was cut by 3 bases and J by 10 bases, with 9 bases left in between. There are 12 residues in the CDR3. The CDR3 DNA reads TGTGCCAGCAGTGAGCAGGACAGAAAACTGTTTTTT. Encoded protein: CASSEQDRKLFF.

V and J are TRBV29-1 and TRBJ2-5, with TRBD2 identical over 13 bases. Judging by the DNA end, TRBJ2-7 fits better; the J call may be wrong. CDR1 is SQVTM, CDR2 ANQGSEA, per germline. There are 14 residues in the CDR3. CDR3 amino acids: CSVRLAGGSYEQYF. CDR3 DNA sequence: TGCAGCGTCAGACTAGCGGGAGGTTCCTACGAGCAGTACTTC.